The rows below give T cell receptor beta chains drawn from one sample of a study of blood T cell repertoires in COVID-19. Using immunoSEQ multiplex PCR, the repertoire was profiled, and TCRdb retains in-frame clones only, with some absent. The sample has 100,000 to 130,000 clones; about four fifths are singletons. The sample taken for sequencing was peripheral blood. Receptor source: an older woman with acute or convalescent COVID-19. CDR3s leave out the opening cysteine and the closing phenylalanine or tryptophan. The D gene is left open where the match is weak. Only part of the rows carry a size: once, few, many, or a class if the clone is expanded.

V: TRBV6-2/TRBV6-3
J: TRBJ1-6
size: .
D: TRBD1
CDR3: ASSYSNRGSYNSPLH

V: TRBV21-1
J: TRBJ1-1
size: .
D: .
CDR3: ASSKVRQGYTEAF

V: TRBV5-6
J: TRBJ2-7
size: .
D: .
CDR3: ASSKVRGPYEQY

V: TRBV6-1
J: TRBJ1-4
size: .
D: .
CDR3: ASSPRNEKLF

V: TRBV7-9
J: TRBJ1-1
size: .
D: TRBD1
CDR3: ASSRQGARTEAF

V: TRBV28
J: TRBJ1-5
size: .
D: TRBD1
CDR3: ASSPRGQFNQPQH

V: TRBV5-1
J: TRBJ2-1
size: once
D: TRBD1
CDR3: ASSLVPGGHNEQF

V: TRBV18
J: TRBJ2-7
size: .
D: .
CDR3: ASSPDTSSEQY

V: TRBV5-1
J: TRBJ2-3
size: .
D: TRBD2
CDR3: ASSLAPSSGRGTDTQY

V: TRBV19
J: TRBJ2-1
size: .
D: .
CDR3: ASSMGLARAEQF

V: TRBV3-1/TRBV3-2
J: TRBJ2-2
size: .
D: .
CDR3: ASGPGGTGELF

V: TRBV5-1
J: TRBJ2-1
size: .
D: .
CDR3: ASSLGNSNYNEQF

V: TRBV15
J: TRBJ2-7
size: few
D: .
CDR3: ATSSITTRRSYEQY

V: TRBV5-1
J: TRBJ1-2
size: .
D: .
CDR3: ASSATTDHYGYT

V: TRBV6-2/TRBV6-3
J: TRBJ2-2
size: .
D: .
CDR3: ASSYWRWNTGELF

V: TRBV12-3/TRBV12-4
J: TRBJ1-1
size: .
D: .
CDR3: ASSPQGFVAF

V: TRBV7-9
J: TRBJ1-6
size: large
D: .
CDR3: ASSREYNSPLH

V: TRBV27
J: TRBJ2-3
size: .
D: TRBD1
CDR3: ASVTTGQGARLDTQY

V: TRBV10-2
J: TRBJ2-5
size: .
D: .
CDR3: ASSVSGLETQY

V: TRBV27
J: TRBJ2-3
size: .
D: TRBD2
CDR3: ASSPGFRTSVTDTQY

V: TRBV5-1
J: TRBJ1-4
size: .
D: TRBD1
CDR3: ASSPGTGNEKLF

V: TRBV7-2
J: TRBJ2-3
size: .
D: TRBD2
CDR3: ASSLSGRRTDTQY

V: TRBV5-1
J: TRBJ1-4
size: .
D: TRBD1
CDR3: ASSLEDQGARRKKLF

V: TRBV18
J: TRBJ1-2
size: .
D: TRBD1
CDR3: ASTPLGQGSAGYT

V: TRBV6-6
J: TRBJ1-6
size: few
D: .
CDR3: ASSYPNSPLH

V: TRBV19
J: TRBJ1-6
size: .
D: .
CDR3: ASLARGQNSPLH

V: TRBV11-2
J: TRBJ1-2
size: few
D: .
CDR3: ASSSRQSYGYT

V: TRBV9
J: TRBJ1-1
size: .
D: .
CDR3: ASSVGTLGSGTEAF

V: TRBV29-1
J: TRBJ2-1
size: once
D: TRBD1
CDR3: SASGTGYLDEQF

V: TRBV5-5
J: TRBJ2-7
size: .
D: TRBD1
CDR3: ASSLDRGFYEQY

V: TRBV7-3
J: TRBJ2-5
size: few
D: .
CDR3: ASSLAGALEETQY

V: TRBV19
J: TRBJ2-1
size: .
D: TRBD2
CDR3: ASSIDSGESYNEQF

V: TRBV6-5
J: TRBJ1-4
size: .
D: .
CDR3: ASSYSGRFHSEKLF

V: TRBV6-5
J: TRBJ2-3
size: .
D: .
CDR3: ASSYYGADTQY

V: TRBV3-1/TRBV3-2
J: TRBJ1-2
size: .
D: .
CDR3: ASSQDFVANYGYT

V: TRBV28
J: TRBJ1-1
size: .
D: .
CDR3: ASSLGQNTEAF

V: TRBV24-1
J: TRBJ2-3
size: .
D: .
CDR3: ATSEEGPYTQY

V: TRBV4-1
J: TRBJ1-5
size: .
D: .
CDR3: ASSQVSRVQPQH

V: TRBV5-5
J: TRBJ2-5
size: .
D: TRBD2
CDR3: ASSLYRGGQVETQY

V: TRBV7-2
J: TRBJ2-1
size: .
D: .
CDR3: ASSLAQSNEQF

V: TRBV27
J: TRBJ2-5
size: .
D: TRBD1
CDR3: ASSFRPGGRGETQY

V: TRBV28
J: TRBJ2-3
size: .
D: .
CDR3: ASRQVIQADTQY

V: TRBV2
J: TRBJ1-1
size: .
D: .
CDR3: ASSGKGVLTPNTEAF

V: TRBV6-5
J: TRBJ1-6
size: .
D: .
CDR3: ASILDPGGSPLH

V: TRBV10-3
J: TRBJ2-1
size: .
D: TRBD1
CDR3: AISGATGQLYNEQF

V: TRBV7-3
J: TRBJ2-5
size: .
D: .
CDR3: ASSLQPRETQY

V: TRBV6-5
J: TRBJ1-4
size: .
D: .
CDR3: ASSYQSGLGYEKLF